This passage covers 30 T cell receptor beta chains from one sample sequenced in a study of T cells in Graves' hyperthyroidism and ophthalmopathy. Regions amplified from RNA transcripts were the TCR beta CDR3 regions. HTBI primers were used for first-round RT-PCR of the TCR CDR3. TCRdb called the multiplex PCR reads again in MiXCR, with one record for every CDR3 protein. The sample lists fewer than 650,000 distinct CDR3 sequences; approximately 49% were seen once. What was sequenced was peripheral blood or thyroid tissue (not recorded which). The source is an adult woman with Graves' disease, either hyperthyroidism or ophthalmopathy (not recorded which).

V usage is TRBV7-3 and J usage is TRBJ1-1; D is perhaps TRBD1 (5 bases). Trimming left V 5 bases short and J 9 bases short, with 13 bases between. This CDR3 has 12 amino acids. Per germline, CDR1 SGHTA and CDR2 FQGTGA. The CDR3 region has the DNA TGTGCCAGCAGCGAGGGACTAGGGCAAGCTTTCTTT. As protein: CASSEGLGQAFF. Based on the CDR3 plus reference TRBV7-3 and TRBJ1-1, the full variable domain is GAGVSQTPSNKVTEKGKYVELRCDPISGHTALYWYRQSLGQGPEFLIYFQGTGAADDSGLPNDRFFAVRPEGSVSTLKIQRTERGDSAVYLCASSEGLGQAFFGQGTRLTVV.

Comment on this clonotype: Because the CDR3 is missing its conserved closing phenylalanine or tryptophan, this is likely a read error. This chain joins TRBV12-3 or TRBV12-4 and TRBJ1-5, with TRBD1 matching 7 bases. This CDR3 comprises 15 residues. Trimming cost V 6 bases and J 0 bases; bases outside gene matches: 5. CDR3 sequence reads: CASSKQGYSNQPQHS. CDR3 nucleotide sequence: TGTGCCAGCAGCAAACAGGGGTATAGCAATCAGCCCCAGCATTCT.

This clonotype was seen ten or more times. V and J are TRBV6-5 and TRBJ1-2; D may be TRBD1 (5 bases). Germline CDR1 and CDR2: MNHEY and SVGAGI. The germline V and J ends were trimmed by 0 bases and 4 bases, with 12 bases remaining between them. This CDR3 is built from 15 residues. The CDR3 protein is CASSYSWGEVYGYTF. In nucleotides, the CDR3 is TGTGCCAGCAGTTACTCGTGGGGGGAAGTCTATGGCTACACCTTC.

The chain recombines TRBV20-1 with TRBJ1-6; a possible D gene is TRBD1 (6 bases). V lost 6 bases to trimming and J lost 2 bases, with 11 bases between them. Germline lookup yields CDR1 DFQATT and CDR2 SNEGSKA (reference sequence). The CDR3 is made up of 14 amino acids. The DNA of the CDR3 is TGCAGTGCCCTGACAGGAGCCTATAATTCACCCCTCCACTTT. Its translation is CSALTGAYNSPLHF.

At least ten counts were recorded for this clonotype. This chain uses TRBV10-3 with TRBJ1-5; 8 nucleotides match TRBD1. V was clipped by 3 bases and J by 2 bases; unmatched bases: 3. The CDR3 extends over 15 amino acids. Germline assignment: CDR1 ENHRY and CDR2 SYGVKD. CDR3 sequence reads: CAISEGTGGNQPQHF. As DNA, the CDR3 is TGTGCCATCAGTGAAGGGACAGGAGGCAATCAGCCCCAGCATTTT.

This clonotype showed up many times. V is TRBV7-2 and J is TRBJ2-7, with 7 positions matching TRBD1. The germline CDR1 and CDR2 sequences are SGHTA and FQGNSA. J gave up 6 bases and V 5 bases, and 13 bases lay outside the gene matches. The CDR3 contains 15 residues. This CDR3 reads CASSPSTGNYGEQYF. The CDR3 DNA reads TGTGCCAGCAGCCCTTCGACAGGGAACTACGGCGAGCAGTACTTC.

The chain recombines TRBV7-2 with TRBJ2-7; 8 positions match TRBD2. This CDR3 spans 15 amino acids. After removal of 5 bases from V and 5 bases from J, the junction contained 11 bases not matched to a gene. Germline V gene lookup returns CDR1 SGHTA and CDR2 FQGNSA. The CDR3 reads CASSTLRAGVHEQYF. DNA of the CDR3: TGTGCCAGCAGCACCCTAAGAGCGGGAGTGCACGAGCAGTACTTC.

This clonotype has a count of ten or more. This rearrangement joins TRBV4-1 to TRBJ2-5, with 9 bases matching TRBD1. Germline CDR1 MGHRA, CDR2 YSYEKL. CDR3 length equals 17 residues. V lost 1 base, J lost 4 bases, and 10 bases stayed unmatched. This chain's CDR3 is CASSQALRTGAGETQYF. The DNA of the CDR3 is TGCGCCAGCAGCCAAGCCCTGAGGACAGGGGCCGGAGAGACCCAGTACTTC.

V gene TRBV6-5 combines with J gene TRBJ1-4; perhaps TRBD1 as D (5 bases). Trimming pared 10 bases from V and 10 bases from J, leaving 13 bases between. This CDR3 is 11 amino acids long. Germline CDR1 is MNHEY and CDR2 is SVGAGI. The DNA of the CDR3 is TGTGCCACCGGCGGGGCTGGAAAACTGTTTTTT. Translation: CATGGAGKLFF.

This clonotype came up a few times. The CDR3 region has the DNA TGTGCCATCAGTGAACAAAGGTTGGGAACTGAAGCTTTCTTT. Residues: CAISEQRLGTEAFF. The gene calls are TRBV10-3 and TRBJ1-1; D not certain. CDR1 and CDR2 from the germline V gene are ENHRY and SYGVKD. This CDR3 has 14 residues. Trimming cost V 3 bases and J 5 bases, with 13 bases left between them.

In this sample, this clonotype turned up once. One junction end disagrees with the germline gene, perhaps due to a read error. The V gene is TRBV10-2, the J gene TRBJ2-5; D may be TRBD1 or TRBD2 (5 bases each). The germline V gene encodes CDR1 WSHSY and CDR2 SAAADI. This CDR3 is built from 14 residues. The CDR3 nucleotides are TGCGCCAGCAGCTTGGGATCGGGGCCGGGGACCCAGGACTTC. Translated, it gives CASSLGSGPGTQDF.

The gene calls are TRBV29-1 and TRBJ2-5, with 13 bases aligning to TRBD2. Losses at the gene ends were 7 bases for V and 0 bases for J; bases not matched to a gene: 5. This CDR3 is built from 15 residues. The V gene's germline CDR1 is SQVTM and CDR2 ANQGSEA. The CDR3 loop is CSAGTSGTNQETQYF. In DNA form, the CDR3 reads TGCAGCGCCGGGACTAGCGGGACAAACCAAGAGACCCAGTACTTC.

This clonotype was seen more than once but under ten times. The chain links TRBV11-2 to TRBJ1-2; 7 nucleotides agree with TRBD1. Trimming cost V 5 bases and J 8 bases; bases outside gene matches: 11. CDR1 and CDR2 (germline): SGHAT, FQNNGV. The CDR3 length is 14 residues. This CDR3 reads CASSMGQYQSGYTF. The DNA for the CDR3 is TGTGCCAGCAGCATGGGACAGTATCAGTCCGGCTACACCTTC.

This clonotype appeared many times. The chain links TRBV5-6 to TRBJ2-5; possibly TRBD2 for D (6 bases). This CDR3 comprises 12 residues. V was clipped by 5 bases and J by 5 bases, with 10 bases between them. CDR1 and CDR2 from the germline V gene are SGHDT and YYEEEE. The CDR3 here is CASRLGGETQYF. CDR3 nucleotide sequence: TGTGCCAGCAGGCTTGGAGGGGAGACCCAGTACTTC.

This clonotype was picked up many times. The chain employs TRBV6-1 and TRBJ1-2; D perhaps matches TRBD1 (5 bases). The CDR3 contains 13 residues. CDR1 MNHNS and CDR2 SASEGT come from the germline V gene. Deletions cut 3 bases from V and 1 base from J, with 6 bases between. The CDR3: CASSDRVNYGYTF. As DNA, the CDR3 is TGTGCCAGCAGTGACAGGGTTAACTATGGCTACACCTTC.

The genes are TRBV12-3 or TRBV12-4 and TRBJ2-5, with TRBD2 as a possible D gene (5 bases). V was clipped by 3 bases and J by 9 bases, with 17 bases between them. The CDR3 is 14 residues long. The CDR3 region has the DNA TGTGCCAGCAGTTTGGGAACTAGGCTCGGAGCCCAGTACTTC. Translating it yields CASSLGTRLGAQYF.

The sample holds one count of this clonotype. V and J are TRBV10-3 and TRBJ2-7, with 9 bases matching TRBD2. Per germline, CDR1 ENHRY and CDR2 SYGVKD. V was pared by 4 bases and J by 6 bases, with 13 bases of the junction left unmatched. This CDR3 region has 16 residues. CDR3 sequence (DNA): TGTGCCATCAGTGTTGTCCCTAGCGGGGTCGTGATCGAGCAGTACTTC. It encodes CAISVVPSGVVIEQYF.

The rearrangement links TRBV20-1 to TRBJ2-7; D assignment may be TRBD1 or TRBD2 (5 bases each). Trimming removed 3 bases from V and 3 bases from J, with 12 bases in between. The CDR3 covers 13 residues. Germline V gene data show CDR1 as DFQATT and CDR2 as SNEGSKA (reference sequence). The DNA for the CDR3 is TGCAGTGCTAGTGGGGGTGAGTTCTACGAGCAGTACTTC. This encodes CSASGGEFYEQYF.

There are many counts of this clonotype. This rearrangement joins TRBV10-2 to TRBJ1-1, with a tentative D call TRBD1 (6 bases). This CDR3 has 15 residues. Germline V gene sequence: CDR1 WSHSY, CDR2 SAAADI. V dropped 8 bases and J dropped 7 bases, with 23 bases sitting between them. CDR3 DNA sequence: TGCGCCAGCTCGGCCATTAACCGGAGGGGGGGTGAAGCTTTCTTT. It encodes CASSAINRRGGEAFF.

This clonotype was counted ten times or more. This chain links TRBV7-9 with TRBJ1-2; a weak D match, TRBD1 (5 bases). Germline V gene data show CDR1 as SEHNR and CDR2 as FQNEAQ (reference sequence). This CDR3 has 14 amino acids. V was cut by 7 bases and J by 5 bases, with 17 bases left in between. CDR3 nucleotides: TGTGCCAGCACTCCCTCTGGGGCCTCTTATGGCTACACCTTC. This gives the protein CASTPSGASYGYTF. The complete variable domain, with remaining parts taken from reference TRBV7-9 and TRBJ1-2, reads DTGVSQNPRHKITKRGQNVTFRCDPISEHNRLYWYRQTLGQGPEFLTYFQNEAQLEKSRLLSDRFSAERPKGSFSTLEIQRTEQGDSAMYLCASTPSGASYGYTFGSGTRLTVV.

The CDR3 region is CATSFPGQGKPQHF. DNA for the CDR3: TGTGCCACCAGCTTCCCGGGACAGGGGAAACCCCAGCATTTT. V and J are TRBV15 and TRBJ1-5, with 10 nucleotides matching TRBD1. Germline CDR1 is LNHNV and CDR2 is YYDKDF (reference sequence). The CDR3 is made up of 14 amino acids. Trimming at V came to 5 bases and at J to 10 bases, leaving 8 bases not matched to a gene. The full variable domain, its missing parts supplied by reference TRBV15 and TRBJ1-5, is DAMVIQNPRYQVTQFGKPVTLSCSQTLNHNVMYWYQQKSSQAPKLLFHYYDKDFNNEADTPDNFQSRRPNTSFCFLDIRSPGLGDTAMYLCATSFPGQGKPQHFGDGTRLSIL.

DNA for the CDR3: TGTGCCACCAGCATGGACAGCTCTAATGAAAAACTGTTTTTT. Translated, it gives CATSMDSSNEKLFF. The genes are TRBV15 and TRBJ1-4; D perhaps matches TRBD1 (6 bases). Germline V gene sequence: CDR1 LNHNV, CDR2 YYDKDF (reference sequence). The V end was cut by 4 bases, the J end by 3 bases, with 9 bases between. CDR3 length: 14 amino acids.

This clonotype turned up a few times. The rearrangement joins TRBV9 to TRBJ1-2; unclear D gene. Germline V gives CDR1 SGDLS, CDR2 YYNGEE. The germline V and J ends were trimmed by 5 bases and 0 bases, with 14 bases remaining between them. The CDR3 covers 15 residues. CDR3 region: CASSLRAASNYGYTF. The CDR3 DNA is TGTGCCAGCAGTTTACGGGCAGCCTCTAACTATGGCTACACCTTC.

This clonotype was recorded at least ten times. This chain joins TRBV4-2 and TRBJ1-4; D possibly corresponds to TRBD1 (5 bases). The CDR3 runs 18 residues. Trimming removed 0 bases at V and 0 bases at J, with 14 bases between. Germline V gives CDR1 LGHNA, CDR2 YNFKEQ. CDR3 nucleotides: TGTGCCAGCAGCCAAGATTTGAGGGGTGGGGCAACTAATGAAAAACTGTTTTTT. Translating gives CASSQDLRGGATNEKLFF.

This clonotype occurred many times. The V and J genes are TRBV20-1 and TRBJ1-2, with TRBD1 matching over 7 bases. The CDR3 is 14 amino acids. V lost 5 bases to trimming and J lost 4 bases; unmatched junction nucleotides: 10. Germline loops: CDR1 DFQATT, CDR2 SNEGSKA (reference sequence). CDR3 loop: CSAGAGGKSYGYTF. CDR3 nucleotide sequence: TGCAGTGCTGGAGCAGGGGGGAAAAGCTATGGCTACACCTTC.

This clonotype came up many times. The V and J genes are TRBV24-1 and TRBJ2-7; TRBD1 is a possible D gene (6 bases). The CDR3 is 12 residues long. V gave up 4 bases and J gave up 5 bases, with 8 bases separating them. The germline V gene encodes CDR1 KGHDR and CDR2 SFDVKD. The CDR3 loop reads CATSDPGDEQYF. CDR3 in DNA: TGTGCCACCAGTGACCCAGGGGACGAGCAGTACTTC.

The table lists this clonotype with many counts. The chain recombines TRBV5-4 with TRBJ2-5; 8 nucleotides line up with TRBD1. The CDR3 loop spans 14 amino acids. V was clipped by 4 bases and J by 2 bases; unmatched bases: 4. CDR1 is SGHNT, CDR2 YYREEE, per germline (reference sequence). As DNA, the CDR3 is TGTGCCAGCAGCAAAGGACAGGGTCAAGAGACCCAGTACTTC. Translating gives CASSKGQGQETQYF.

The sample holds many counts of this clonotype. The V gene is TRBV20-1, the J gene TRBJ2-2; a weak D match, TRBD2 (5 bases). CDR3 size: 13 residues. Trimming shortened V by 3 bases and J by 3 bases, and 8 bases separated the two germline ends. Germline CDR1 DFQATT, CDR2 SNEGSKA (reference sequence). CDR3 sequence (DNA): TGCAGTGCTAGCGGAGGAGACACCGGGGAGCTGTTTTTT. Amino acid sequence: CSASGGDTGELFF.

This rearrangement joins TRBV11-2 to TRBJ2-7; TRBD2 agrees at 9 bases. The CDR3 contains 15 residues. Unmatched junction bases numbered 7, after V lost 1 base and J lost 6 bases. The germline V gene has CDR1 SGHAT and CDR2 FQNNGV. DNA for the CDR3: TGTGCCAGCAGCTTAGGGGCGGGAGGGCCACGCGAGCAGTACTTC. Translated, it gives CASSLGAGGPREQYF.

In its sample, this clonotype was seen a few times. The chain carries TRBV10-3 and TRBJ2-3, with D possibly matching TRBD1 (6 bases). V lost 10 bases to trimming and J lost 4 bases, with 12 bases between them. Germline V gene lookup returns CDR1 ENHRY and CDR2 SYGVKD. The CDR3 has 12 amino acids. The CDR3 is CATRGDADTQYF. In nucleotides, the CDR3 is TGTGCCACCAGGGGAGACGCAGATACGCAGTATTTT.